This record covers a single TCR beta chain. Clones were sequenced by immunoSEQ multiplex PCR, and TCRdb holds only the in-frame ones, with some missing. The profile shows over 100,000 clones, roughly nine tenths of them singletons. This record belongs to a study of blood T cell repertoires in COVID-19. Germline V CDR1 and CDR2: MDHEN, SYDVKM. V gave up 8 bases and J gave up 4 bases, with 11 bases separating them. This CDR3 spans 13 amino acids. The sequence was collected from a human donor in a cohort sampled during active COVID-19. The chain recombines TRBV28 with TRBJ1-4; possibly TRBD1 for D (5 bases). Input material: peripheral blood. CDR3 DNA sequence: TGTGCCAGCCTGGGGGGGGTTAATGAAAAACTGTTTTTT. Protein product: CASLGGVNEKLFF.